The clone carrying this T cell receptor beta chain appeared a few times. The CDR3 length is 15 residues. CDR1 GTSNPN and CDR2 SVGIG come from the germline V gene (reference sequence). Trimming removed 4 bases from V and 0 bases from J, with 13 bases in between. These data originate in a study of read filtering for tumor transcriptome and immune sequencing. Molecular barcoded adaptors covering alpha/delta and beta/gamma chains were used on roughly 370 ng RNA. TCRdb re-analysed the reads in MiXCR, keeping a single row per CDR3 protein. The profile shows 130,000 or so distinct CDR3 sequences, around 13% of them singletons.

The receptor comes from a donor aged 40 or older with multiple myeloma. The J gene is TRBJ2-1, the V gene TRBV30; D might be TRBD2 (6 bases). Sequencing was performed on a population of CD138-negative cells sorted from bone marrow. Here the CDR3 reads CAWIHTGSSYNEQFF. In nucleotides, the CDR3 is TGTGCCTGGATCCATACCGGGAGCTCCTACAATGAGCAGTTCTTC.